This T cell receptor beta chain is from a study of blood T cell repertoires in COVID-19. About the study: The origin of the acute and convalescent COVID-19 samples was the United States, Italy and Spain. From T cells, B-cell-depleted T cells, or PBMCs came the material, which was cDNA or gDNA.

As handled by the study authors: For nucleated cells, counts were estimated from reference gene primer amplification. The protocol was immunoSEQ multiplex PCR, while the TCRdb copy is restricted to in-frame clones and leaves out a portion. The D gene and trimming were derived from the DNA, and the V and J assignments and clone size from that table. The sample has roughly 150,000 clones; about 89% are singletons. This CDR3 region has 14 residues. CDR1 is SEHNR, CDR2 FQNEAQ, per germline (reference sequence). The V gene end was trimmed by 8 bases and the J gene end by 1 base; junction bases not matched to a gene: 1.

The gene calls are TRBV7-9 and TRBJ2-5; the match to TRBD2 covers 13 bases. Sequencing used peripheral blood. The receptor's source is a man in his 60s with acute or convalescent COVID-19. The CDR3 region is CASGTSGAQETQYF. The CDR3 DNA sequence: TGTGCCAGCGGGACTAGCGGGGCCCAAGAGACCCAGTACTTC.